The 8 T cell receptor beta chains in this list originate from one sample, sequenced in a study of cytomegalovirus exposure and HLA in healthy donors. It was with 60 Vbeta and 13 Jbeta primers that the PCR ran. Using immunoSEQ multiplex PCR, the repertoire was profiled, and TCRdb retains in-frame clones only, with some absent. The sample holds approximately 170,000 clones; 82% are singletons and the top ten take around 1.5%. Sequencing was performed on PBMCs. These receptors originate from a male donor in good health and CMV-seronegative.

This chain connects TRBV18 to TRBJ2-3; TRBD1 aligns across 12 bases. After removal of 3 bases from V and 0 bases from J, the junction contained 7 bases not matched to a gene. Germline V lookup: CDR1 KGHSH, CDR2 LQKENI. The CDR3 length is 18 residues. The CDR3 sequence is CASSPGQGASLSTDTQYF. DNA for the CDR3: TGTGCCAGCTCACCGGGACAGGGGGCGTCCTTAAGCACAGATACGCAGTATTTT.

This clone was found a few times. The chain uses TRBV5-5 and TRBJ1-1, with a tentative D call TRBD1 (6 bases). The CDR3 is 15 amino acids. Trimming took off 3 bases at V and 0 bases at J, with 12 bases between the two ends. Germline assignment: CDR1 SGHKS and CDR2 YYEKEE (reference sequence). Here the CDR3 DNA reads TGTGCCAGCAGCTGGGAAGGGGGGGTGAACACTGAAGCTTTCTTT. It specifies CASSWEGGVNTEAFF.

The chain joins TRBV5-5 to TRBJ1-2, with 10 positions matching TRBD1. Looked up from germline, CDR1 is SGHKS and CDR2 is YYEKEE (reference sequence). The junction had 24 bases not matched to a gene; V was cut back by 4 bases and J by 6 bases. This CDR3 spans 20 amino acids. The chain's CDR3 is CASSPEGTGDPRNSKDGYTF. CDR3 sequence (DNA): TGTGCCAGCAGCCCGGAGGGGACAGGGGACCCGCGCAATTCAAAAGATGGCTACACCTTC.

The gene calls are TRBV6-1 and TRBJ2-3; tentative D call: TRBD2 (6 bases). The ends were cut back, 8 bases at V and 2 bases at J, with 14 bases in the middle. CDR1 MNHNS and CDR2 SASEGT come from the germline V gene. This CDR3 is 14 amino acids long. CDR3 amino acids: CASREAGNTDTQYF. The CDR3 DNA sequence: TGTGCCAGCCGCGAGGCGGGAAACACAGATACGCAGTATTTT.

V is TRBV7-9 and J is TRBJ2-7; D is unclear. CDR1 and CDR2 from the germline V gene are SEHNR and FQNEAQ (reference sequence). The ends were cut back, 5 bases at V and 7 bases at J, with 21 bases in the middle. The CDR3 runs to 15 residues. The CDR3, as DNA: TGTGCCAGCAGCAAATCAGCCCTCCATACGGAGGAGCAGTACTTC. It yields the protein CASSKSALHTEEQYF.

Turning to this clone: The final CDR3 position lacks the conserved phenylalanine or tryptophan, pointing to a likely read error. The CDR3 coding sequence is TGTGCCAGCAGTTATGGGCGGGAGCCAACCTACGAGCAGTACTCC. This encodes CASSYGREPTYEQYS. V usage is TRBV6-6 and J usage is TRBJ2-7, with TRBD2 matching 7 bases. J gave up 2 bases and V 3 bases, and 7 bases lay outside the gene matches. The CDR3 consists of 15 residues. Germline CDR1 is MNHNY and CDR2 is SVGAGI (reference sequence).

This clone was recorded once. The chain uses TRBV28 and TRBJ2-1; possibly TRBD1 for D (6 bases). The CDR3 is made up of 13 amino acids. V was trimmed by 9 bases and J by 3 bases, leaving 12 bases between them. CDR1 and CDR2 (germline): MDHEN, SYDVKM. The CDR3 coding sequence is TGTGCCAGTTACCGGGACAACTACAATGAGCAGTTCTTC. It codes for CASYRDNYNEQFF.

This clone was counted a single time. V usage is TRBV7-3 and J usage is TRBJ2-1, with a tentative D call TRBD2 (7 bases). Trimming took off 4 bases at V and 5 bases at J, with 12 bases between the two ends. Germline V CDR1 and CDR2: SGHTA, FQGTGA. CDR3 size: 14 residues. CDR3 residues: CASSSRGTNNEQFF. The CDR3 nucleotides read TGTGCCAGCAGCTCAAGGGGGACTAACAATGAGCAGTTCTTC.